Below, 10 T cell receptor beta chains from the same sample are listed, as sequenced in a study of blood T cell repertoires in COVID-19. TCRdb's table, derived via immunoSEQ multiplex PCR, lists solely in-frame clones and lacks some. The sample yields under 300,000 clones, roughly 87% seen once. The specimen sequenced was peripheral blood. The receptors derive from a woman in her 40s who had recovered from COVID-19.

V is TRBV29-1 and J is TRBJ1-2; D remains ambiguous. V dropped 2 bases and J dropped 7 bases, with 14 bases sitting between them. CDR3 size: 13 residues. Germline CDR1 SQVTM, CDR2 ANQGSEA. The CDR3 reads CSVERSGVIGYTF. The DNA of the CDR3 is TGCAGCGTTGAAAGATCCGGGGTTATTGGCTACACCTTC.

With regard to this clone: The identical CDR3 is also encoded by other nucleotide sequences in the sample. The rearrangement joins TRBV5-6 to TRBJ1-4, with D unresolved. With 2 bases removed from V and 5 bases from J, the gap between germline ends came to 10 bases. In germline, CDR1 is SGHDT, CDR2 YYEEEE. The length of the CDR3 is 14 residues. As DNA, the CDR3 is TGTGCCAGCAGCTTCAAACAGACGAATGAAAAACTGTTTTTT. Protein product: CASSFKQTNEKLFF.

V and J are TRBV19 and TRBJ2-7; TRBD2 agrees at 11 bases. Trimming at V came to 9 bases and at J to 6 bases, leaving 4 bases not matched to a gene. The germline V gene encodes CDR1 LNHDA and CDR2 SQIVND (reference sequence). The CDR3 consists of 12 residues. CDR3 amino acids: CASRTSGCEQYV. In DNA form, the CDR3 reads TGTGCCAGCAGGACTAGCGGGTGCGAGCAGTACGTC.

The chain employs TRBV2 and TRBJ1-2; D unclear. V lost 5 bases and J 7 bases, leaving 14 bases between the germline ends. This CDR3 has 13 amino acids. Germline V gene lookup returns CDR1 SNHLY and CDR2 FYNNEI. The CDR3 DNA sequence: TGTGCCAGCAGTCCCGAGCGTCCCGGTGGCTACACCTTC. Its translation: CASSPERPGGYTF. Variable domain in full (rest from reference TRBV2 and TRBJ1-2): EPEVTQTPSHQVTQMGQEVILRCVPISNHLYFYWYRQILGQKVEFLVSFYNNEISEKSEIFDDQFSVERPDGSNFTLKIRSTKLEDSAMYFCASSPERPGGYTFGSGTRLTVV.

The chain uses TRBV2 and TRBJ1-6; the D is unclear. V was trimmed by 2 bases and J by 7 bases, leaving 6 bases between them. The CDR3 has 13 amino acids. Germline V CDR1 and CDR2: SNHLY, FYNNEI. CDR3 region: CASSEMENSPLHF. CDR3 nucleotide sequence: TGTGCCAGCAGTGAAATGGAGAATTCACCCCTCCACTTT. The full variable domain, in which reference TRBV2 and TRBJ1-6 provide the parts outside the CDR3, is EPEVTQTPSHQVTQMGQEVILRCVPISNHLYFYWYRQILGQKVEFLVSFYNNEISEKSEIFDDQFSVERPDGSNFTLKIRSTKLEDSAMYFCASSEMENSPLHFGNGTRLTVT.

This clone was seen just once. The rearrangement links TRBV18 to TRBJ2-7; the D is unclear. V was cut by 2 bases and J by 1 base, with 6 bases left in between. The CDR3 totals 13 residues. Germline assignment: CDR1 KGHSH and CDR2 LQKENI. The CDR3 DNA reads TGTGCCAGCTCACCAATGCAGTCCTACGAGCAGTACTTC. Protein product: CASSPMQSYEQYF.

CDR3 residues: CASRGQGPHEKLFF. CDR3 in DNA: TGTGCCAGCAGGGGACAGGGACCCCATGAAAAACTGTTTTTT. V is TRBV27 and J is TRBJ1-4; TRBD1 aligns across 9 bases. The V and J ends lost 6 bases and 6 bases, in that order; junction bases with no gene match: 5. The CDR3 is 14 residues long. Per germline, CDR1 MNHEY and CDR2 SMNVEV (reference sequence).

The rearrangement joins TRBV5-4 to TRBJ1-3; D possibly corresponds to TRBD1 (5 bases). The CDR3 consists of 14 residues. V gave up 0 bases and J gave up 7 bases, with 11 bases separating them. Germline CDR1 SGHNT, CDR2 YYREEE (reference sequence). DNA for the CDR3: TGTGCCAGCAGCTTGGCCGGGGGGTGGAACACCATATATTTT. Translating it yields CASSLAGGWNTIYF.

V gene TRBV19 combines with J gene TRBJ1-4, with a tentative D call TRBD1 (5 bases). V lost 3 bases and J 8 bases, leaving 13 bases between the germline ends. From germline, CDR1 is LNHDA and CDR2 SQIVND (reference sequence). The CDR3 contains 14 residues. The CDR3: CASSISRAGEKLFF. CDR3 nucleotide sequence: TGTGCCAGTAGTATTAGCAGGGCAGGGGAAAAACTGTTTTTT.

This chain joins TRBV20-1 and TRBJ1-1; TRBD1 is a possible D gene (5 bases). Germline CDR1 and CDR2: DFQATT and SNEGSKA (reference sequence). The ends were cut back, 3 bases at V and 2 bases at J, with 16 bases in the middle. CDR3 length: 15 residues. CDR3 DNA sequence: TGCAGTGCTAGTAGCGGGACTGGCCTAAACACTGAAGCTTTCTTT. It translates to CSASSGTGLNTEAFF.